This TCR beta chain was identified in a study of OX40 agonist ivuxolimab in advanced cancers. Study-level information: Patients in the trial were receiving intravenous ivuxolimab every 2 weeks, at doses of 0.01 to 10 mg/kg. Patients with prior anti-PD-1, anti-PD-L1 or anti-CTLA-4 therapy were eligible; 40% had some.

Sequencing was performed with immunoSEQ multiplex PCR; in TCRdb, only in-frame clones are kept and a portion is missing. Of around 37,000 clones listed, more than 70% are singletons. Regarding the study as a whole: Low levels of normalized T-cell clonal expansion also appeared in some nonresponders.

Drawing of blood for sampling happened at baseline, at cycle 4 day 1, and at cycle 7 day 1. Notes on this clone: Its antigen is still unknown.

Germline V CDR1 and CDR2: SEHNR, FQNEAQ (reference sequence). V lost 5 bases and J lost 4, with 19 bases in between. This CDR3 contains 16 residues. Sequenced here: CD4+ or CD8+ T cells sorted from blood, sampled in a trial of the OX40 agonist ivuxolimab. The chain couples TRBV7-9 to TRBJ2-3; the D gene is possibly TRBD2 (6 bases). This receptor was taken from an adult with an advanced solid tumor such as melanoma, head and neck, liver or kidney cancer. The CDR3 region is CASSPRLDQWPDTQYF. The DNA for the CDR3 is TGTGCCAGCAGCCCACGACTAGATCAGTGGCCAGATACGCAGTATTTT.